A single T cell receptor (beta chain) is shown here with its context. Antigen unknown. One junction end disagrees with the germline gene, perhaps due to a read error. Primers included in the PCR were 60 Vbeta and 13 Jbeta primers. The assay was immunoSEQ multiplex PCR, and TCRdb's table has in-frame clones only and misses some. The sample includes roughly 150,000 clones, around 75% seen only once; the top ten take 2.3%. This entry belongs to a study of cytomegalovirus exposure and HLA in healthy donors. Study-wide results and caveats: It was reported in a later analysis that an Asian-associated ancestry cluster showed fewer N-insertions than the 666-donor mean. Despite most TCR sequences being rare, some public TCRs occurred in many donors. Some 16,000 TCR beta sequences were associated with HLA alleles at 0.05 false discovery rate in a later analysis.

The sample consisted of PBMCs. This receptor was obtained from a male donor in good health and CMV-seronegative.

The CDR3 bases are TGTGTCAGCAGCCTGGCAGGGTCTGGGGCCAACGTCCTGACTTTC. Amino acid sequence: CVSSLAGSGANVLTF. The chain combines TRBV27 with TRBJ2-6; a weak D match, TRBD1 (5 bases). CDR1 is MNHEY, CDR2 SMNVEV, per germline (reference sequence). The CDR3 is 15 residues long.